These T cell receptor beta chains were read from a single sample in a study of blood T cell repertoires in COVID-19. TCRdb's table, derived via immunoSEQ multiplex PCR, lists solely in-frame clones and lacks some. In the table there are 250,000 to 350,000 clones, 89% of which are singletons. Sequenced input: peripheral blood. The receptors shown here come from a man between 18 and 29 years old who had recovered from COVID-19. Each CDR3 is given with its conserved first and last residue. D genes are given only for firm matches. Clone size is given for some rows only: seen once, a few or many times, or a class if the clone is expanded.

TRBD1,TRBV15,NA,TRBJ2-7,TGTGCCACCAGCAGTGGGGACAGGGGCCGCTACGAGCAGTACTTC,CATSSGDRGRYEQYF
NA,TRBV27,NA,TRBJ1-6,TGTGCCAGCAGTCCCGTCGGGTCCTCCTATAATTCACCCCTCCACTTT,CASSPVGSSYNSPLHF
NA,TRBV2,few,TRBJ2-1,TGTGCCAGCACCAAAGCGGAGGGGCTCGATGAGCAGTTCTTC,CASTKAEGLDEQFF
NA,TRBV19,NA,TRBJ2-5,TGTGCCAGTAGTCTGTGGGGCTGGGAGACCCAGTACTTC,CASSLWGWETQYF
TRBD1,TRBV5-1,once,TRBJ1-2,TGCGCCAGCAGCATTCGACAGGGGGCAGTGAATGGCTACACCTTC,CASSIRQGAVNGYTF
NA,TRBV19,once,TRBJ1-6,TGTGCCAGTAGTATCTACCCTGGACAGATATTATATAATTCACCCCTCCACTTT,CASSIYPGQILYNSPLHF
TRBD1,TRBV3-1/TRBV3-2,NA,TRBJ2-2,TGTGCCAGCAGCCAAGATTGGGGGACAGGAGGCACCGGGGAGCTGTTTTTT,CASSQDWGTGGTGELFF
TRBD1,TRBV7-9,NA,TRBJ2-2,TGTGCCAGCAGCCCAGACAGGGCGAACACCGGGGAGCTGTTTTTT,CASSPDRANTGELFF
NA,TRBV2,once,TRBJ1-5,TGTGCCAGCAGTGAGACGGACACTCAGCCCCAGCATTTT,CASSETDTQPQHF
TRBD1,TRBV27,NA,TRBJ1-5,TGTGCCACCTCAGGACAGGGGGCAGATCAGCCCCAGCATTTT,CATSGQGADQPQHF
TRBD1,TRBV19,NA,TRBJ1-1,TGTGCCAGTAGTATGGGGACAGGGCTGGGGACTGAAGCTTTCTTT,CASSMGTGLGTEAFF
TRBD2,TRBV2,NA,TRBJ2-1,TGTGCCAGCAGTACGGGGGGGTTCAATGAGCAGTTCTTC,CASSTGGFNEQFF
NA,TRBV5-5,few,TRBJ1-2,TGTGCCAGCAGCTTGGGGGTGACAACTAACTATGGCTACACCTTC,CASSLGVTTNYGYTF
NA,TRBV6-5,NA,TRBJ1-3,TGTGCCAGCAGGAGCTCTGGAAACACCATATATTTT,CASRSSGNTIYF
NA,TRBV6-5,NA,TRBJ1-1,TGTGCCAGCGAGACAGTGGGCACTGAAGCTTTCTTT,CASETVGTEAFF
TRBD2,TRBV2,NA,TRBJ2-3,TGTGCCAGCAGTGAAGGACTAGCTAGCACAGATACGCAGTATTTT,CASSEGLASTDTQYF
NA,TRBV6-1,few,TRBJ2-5,TGTGCCAGCAGTGAAGGGAGTTGGCGAGAGACCCAGTACTTC,CASSEGSWRETQYF
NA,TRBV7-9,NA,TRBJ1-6,TGTGCCATCGAAAAGGTCGAGACAAGTTATAATTCACCCCTCCACTTT,CAIEKVETSYNSPLHF
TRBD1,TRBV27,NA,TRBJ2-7,TGTGCCAGCAGTTTACCCGGGACAGGGATCTACGAGCAGTACTTC,CASSLPGTGIYEQYF
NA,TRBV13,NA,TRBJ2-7,TGTGCCAGCAGCCAGGGGTTCTACGAGCAGTACTTC,CASSQGFYEQYF
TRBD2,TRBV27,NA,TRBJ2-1,TGTGCCAGCAGTCCTTTCCCGGCGGGGGGATACAATGAGCAGTTCTTC,CASSPFPAGGYNEQFF
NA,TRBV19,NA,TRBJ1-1,TGTGCCAGTAGTATTGGAAGGGGGATGAACACTGAAGCTTTCTTT,CASSIGRGMNTEAFF
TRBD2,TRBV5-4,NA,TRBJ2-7,TGTGCCAGCAGCAAGGGCGCAGCGGGGTCCTCCTACGAGCAGTACTTC,CASSKGAAGSSYEQYF
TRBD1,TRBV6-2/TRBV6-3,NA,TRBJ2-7,TGTGCCAGCAGTCAACGAACATTACAGGGGGCCCTCGTGGAGCAGTACTTC,CASSQRTLQGALVEQYF
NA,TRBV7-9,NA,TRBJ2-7,TGTGCCAGCAGCTTAGTGGCACAGAACGAGCAGTACTTC,CASSLVAQNEQYF
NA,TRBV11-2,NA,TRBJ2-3,TGTGCCAGCAGCTTAGCGAGTTCAGATACGCAGTATTTT,CASSLASSDTQYF
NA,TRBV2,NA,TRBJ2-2,TGTGCCAGCAGTGCAGGCACCGGGGAGCTGTTTTTT,CASSAGTGELFF
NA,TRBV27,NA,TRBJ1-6,TGTGCCAGCAGTTTATCGGGAGGGGCGACAGATTTATATTCACCCCTCCACTTT,CASSLSGGATDLYSPLHF
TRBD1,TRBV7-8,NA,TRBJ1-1,TGTGCCAGCAGCCGGGACAGAACTGAAGCTTTCTTT,CASSRDRTEAFF
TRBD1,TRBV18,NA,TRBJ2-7,TGTGCCAGCTCGAAACGCGGGGACAGGGGTACGCTCGATCGGGGCTACGAGCAGTACTTC,CASSKRGDRGTLDRGYEQYF
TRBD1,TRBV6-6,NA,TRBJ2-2,TGTGCCAGCAGTCCAGGGGGTGGCACCGGGGAGCTGTTTTTT,CASSPGGGTGELFF
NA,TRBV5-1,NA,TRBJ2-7,TGCGCCAGCAGCTTGGACAGGTTAGACTACGAGCAGTACTTC,CASSLDRLDYEQYF
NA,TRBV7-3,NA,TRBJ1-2,TGTGCCAGCAGCTTAAGCCCGGAGGGCTATGGCTACACCTTC,CASSLSPEGYGYTF
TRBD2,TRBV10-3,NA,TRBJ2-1,TGTGCCATCAGTGGGGGACTAGGTACGGCTAGGAATGAGCAGTTCTTC,CAISGGLGTARNEQFF
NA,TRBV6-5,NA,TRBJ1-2,TGTGCCAGCAGGGGGAGTAATAACTATGGCTACACCTTC,CASRGSNNYGYTF
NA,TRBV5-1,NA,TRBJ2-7,TGCGCCAGCAGCTTGGGGCCGAACTACGAGCAGTACTTC,CASSLGPNYEQYF
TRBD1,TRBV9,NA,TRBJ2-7,TGTGCCAGCAGTGCGGAAGGGACAGCAACCTACGAGCAGTACTTC,CASSAEGTATYEQYF
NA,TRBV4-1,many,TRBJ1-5,TGCGCCAGCAGCGCCCGGGAGGCCCGATATAGCAATCAGCCCCAGCATTTT,CASSAREARYSNQPQHF
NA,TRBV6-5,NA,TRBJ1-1,TGTGCCAGCAGTTACTCGTCCAGATACACTGAAGCTTTCTTT,CASSYSSRYTEAFF
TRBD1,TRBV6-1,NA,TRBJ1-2,TGTGCCAGCAGTGGTGACAGGGGGCCAGTATACTATGGCTACACCTTC,CASSGDRGPVYYGYTF
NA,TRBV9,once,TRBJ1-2,TGTGCCAGCAGCCTCCTGGGGGAGGGGGGCAATGGCTACACCTTC,CASSLLGEGGNGYTF
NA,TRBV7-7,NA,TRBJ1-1,TGTGCCACCTTAGGTGGGGGGAAGAACACTGAAGCTTTCTTT,CATLGGGKNTEAFF
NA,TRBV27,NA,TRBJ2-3,TGTGCCAGCAGTTTCCCGGCTAGCGGCACAGATACGCAGTATTTT,CASSFPASGTDTQYF
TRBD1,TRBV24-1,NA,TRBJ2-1,TGTGCCACCAGTGACGCCCGACAGGGTGACAATGAGCAGTTCTTC,CATSDARQGDNEQFF
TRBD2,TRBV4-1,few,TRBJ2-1,TGCGCCAGCAGCCCCCTCCCCCCACTAGCGGGGCCTCCCTACAATGAGCAGTTCTTC,CASSPLPPLAGPPYNEQFF
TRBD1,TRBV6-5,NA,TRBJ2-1,TGTGCCAGCAGTTACCTCCGGGACAGCAATGAGCAGTTCTTC,CASSYLRDSNEQFF